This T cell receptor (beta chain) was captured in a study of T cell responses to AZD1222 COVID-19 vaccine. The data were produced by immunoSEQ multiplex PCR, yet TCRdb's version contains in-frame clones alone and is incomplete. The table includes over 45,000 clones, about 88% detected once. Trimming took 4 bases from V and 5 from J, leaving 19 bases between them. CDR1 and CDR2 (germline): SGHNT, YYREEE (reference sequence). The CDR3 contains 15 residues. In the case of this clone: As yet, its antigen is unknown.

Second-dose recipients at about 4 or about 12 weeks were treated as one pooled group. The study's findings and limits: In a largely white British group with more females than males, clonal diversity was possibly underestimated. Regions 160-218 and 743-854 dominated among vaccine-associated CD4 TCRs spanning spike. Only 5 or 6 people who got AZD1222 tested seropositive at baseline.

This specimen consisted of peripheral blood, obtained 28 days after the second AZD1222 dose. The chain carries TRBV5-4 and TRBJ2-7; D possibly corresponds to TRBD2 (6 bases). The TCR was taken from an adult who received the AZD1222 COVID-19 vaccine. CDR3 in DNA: TGTGCCAGCAGCCGTTTGGAGGGGAAACTCCACGAGCAGTACTTC. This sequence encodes CASSRLEGKLHEQYF.